These 3 T cell receptor beta chains share one sample of origin, sequenced in a study of cytomegalovirus exposure and HLA in healthy donors. Use of 60 Vbeta and 13 Jbeta primers characterized the PCR. Generated by immunoSEQ multiplex PCR, the TCRdb table keeps only in-frame clones and is missing some. The table records about 200,000 clones, approximately 80% of them present only once. Sequenced sample: PBMCs. These receptors were collected from a woman in her 30s in good health and CMV-seronegative.

This clone has just a few counts. This chain uses TRBV9 with TRBJ2-1; 7 bases align to TRBD2. Per germline, CDR1 SGDLS and CDR2 YYNGEE. V was pared by 6 bases and J by 7 bases, with 7 bases of the junction left unmatched. The CDR3 covers 13 residues. The CDR3 region is CASTSSGWNEQFF. CDR3 sequence (DNA): TGTGCCAGCACCTCTAGCGGATGGAATGAGCAGTTCTTC.

V gene TRBV6-1 combines with J gene TRBJ1-1, with 7 nucleotides matching TRBD1. V shed 4 bases and J 4 bases; nucleotides not matched to a gene: 3. Per germline, CDR1 MNHNS and CDR2 SASEGT. This CDR3 region has 13 residues. The CDR3 loop is CASSAYRGTEAFF. The CDR3 coding sequence is TGTGCCAGCAGTGCTTACAGGGGCACTGAAGCTTTCTTT.

This chain uses TRBV10-1 with TRBJ1-1; tentatively, D is TRBD1 (5 bases). Trimming took off 2 bases at V and 8 bases at J, with 9 bases between the two ends. Germline lookup yields CDR1 WNHNN and CDR2 SYGVQD (reference sequence). This CDR3 is 12 amino acids long. The CDR3 DNA reads as TGCGCCAGCAGTGAGGGAGGGGCCGAAGCTTTCTTT. Its protein is CASSEGGAEAFF.